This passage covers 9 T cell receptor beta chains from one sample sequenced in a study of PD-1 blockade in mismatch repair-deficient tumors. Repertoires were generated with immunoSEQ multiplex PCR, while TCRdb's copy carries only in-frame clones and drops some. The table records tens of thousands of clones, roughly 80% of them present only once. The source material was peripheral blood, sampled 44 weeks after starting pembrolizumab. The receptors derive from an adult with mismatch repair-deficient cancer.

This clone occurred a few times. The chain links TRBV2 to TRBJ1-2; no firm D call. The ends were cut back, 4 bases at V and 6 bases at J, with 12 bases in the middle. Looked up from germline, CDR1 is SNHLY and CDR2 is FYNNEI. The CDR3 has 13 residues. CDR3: CASSVGRGHGYTF. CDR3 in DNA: TGTGCCAGCAGTGTTGGGCGAGGGCATGGCTACACCTTC.

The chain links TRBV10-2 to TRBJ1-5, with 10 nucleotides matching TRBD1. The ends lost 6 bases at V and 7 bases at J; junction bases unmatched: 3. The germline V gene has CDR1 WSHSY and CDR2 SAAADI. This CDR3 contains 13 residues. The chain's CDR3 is CASRGTGEQPQHF. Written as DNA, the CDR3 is TGCGCCAGCAGGGGGACAGGGGAACAGCCCCAGCATTTT.

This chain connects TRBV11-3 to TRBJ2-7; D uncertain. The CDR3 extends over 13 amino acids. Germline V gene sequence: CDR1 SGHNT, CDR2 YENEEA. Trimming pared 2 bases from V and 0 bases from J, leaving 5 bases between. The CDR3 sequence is CASSLMSSYEQYF. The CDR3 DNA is TGTGCCAGCAGCTTAATGAGCTCCTACGAGCAGTACTTC.

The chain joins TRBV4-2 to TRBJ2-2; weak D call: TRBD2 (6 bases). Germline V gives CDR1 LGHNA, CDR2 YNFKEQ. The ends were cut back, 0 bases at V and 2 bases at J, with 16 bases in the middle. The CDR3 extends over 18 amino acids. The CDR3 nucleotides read TGTGCCAGCAGCCAAGATACGGGGAGCGGGCAAAACACCGGGGAGCTGTTTTTT. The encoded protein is CASSQDTGSGQNTGELFF.

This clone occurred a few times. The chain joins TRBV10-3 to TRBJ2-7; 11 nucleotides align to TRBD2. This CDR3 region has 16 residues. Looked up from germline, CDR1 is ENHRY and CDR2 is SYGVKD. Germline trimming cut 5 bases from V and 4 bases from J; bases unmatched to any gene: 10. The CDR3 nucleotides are TGTGCCATCAGTCGACTAGCGGGATCTCAGGTTTACGAGCAGTACTTC. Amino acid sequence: CAISRLAGSQVYEQYF.

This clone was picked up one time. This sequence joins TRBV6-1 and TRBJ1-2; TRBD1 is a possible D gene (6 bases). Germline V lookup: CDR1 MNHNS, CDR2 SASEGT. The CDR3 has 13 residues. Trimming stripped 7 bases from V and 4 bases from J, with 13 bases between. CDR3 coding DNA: TGTGCCAGCACTATAACACAGGGCTATGGCTACACCTTC. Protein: CASTITQGYGYTF.

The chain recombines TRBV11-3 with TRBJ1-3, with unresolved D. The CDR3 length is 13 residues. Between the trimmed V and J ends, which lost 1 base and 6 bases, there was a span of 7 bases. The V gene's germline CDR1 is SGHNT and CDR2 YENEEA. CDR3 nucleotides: TGTGCCAGCAGCTTAGGAGAAACAAACACCATATATTTT. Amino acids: CASSLGETNTIYF.

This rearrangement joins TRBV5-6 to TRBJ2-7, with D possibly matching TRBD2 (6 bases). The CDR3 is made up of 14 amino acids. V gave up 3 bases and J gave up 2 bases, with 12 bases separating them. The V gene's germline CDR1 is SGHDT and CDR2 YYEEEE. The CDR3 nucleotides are TGTGCCAGCAGCTCCTGGGGGGTCACCTACGAGCAGTACTTC. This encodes CASSSWGVTYEQYF.

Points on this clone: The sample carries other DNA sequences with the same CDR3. CDR3 nucleotide sequence: TGTGCCAGCAGCCCCGGACAGGGGGCAACGAACTATGGCTACACCTTC. It yields the protein CASSPGQGATNYGYTF. The J gene is TRBJ1-2, the V gene TRBV5-4; 11 bases map to TRBD1. The J segment lost 2 bases and the V segment lost 4 bases, leaving 7 bases of the junction unmatched. CDR3 length equals 16 residues. Germline values: CDR1 SGHNT, CDR2 YYREEE (reference sequence). The complete variable domain, with remaining parts taken from reference TRBV5-4 and TRBJ1-2, reads ETGVTQSPTHLIKTRGQQVTLRCSSQSGHNTVSWYQQALGQGPQFIFQYYREEENGRGNFPPRFSGLQFPNYSSELNVNALELDDSALYLCASSPGQGATNYGYTFGSGTRLTVV.